This TCR beta chain was identified during a study of OX40 agonist ivuxolimab in advanced cancers. TCRdb keeps only in-frame clones here, not all; method: immunoSEQ multiplex PCR. The sample has 50,000 or so clones, 79% seen once. A note on this clone: The same CDR3 arises from other DNA sequences in this sample as well.

V lost 6 bases to trimming and J lost 4 bases; unmatched junction nucleotides: 9. This CDR3 region has 17 residues. Germline loops: CDR1 SGHTA, CDR2 FQGNSA. The rearrangement links TRBV7-2 to TRBJ2-6; TRBD1 matches 10 bases. The specimen was CD4+ or CD8+ T cells sorted from blood, collected in a trial of the OX40 agonist ivuxolimab. This clonotype was sampled from an adult with an advanced solid tumor such as melanoma, head and neck, liver or kidney cancer. The CDR3 loop reads CASRLDRGGLGANVLTF. DNA of the CDR3: TGTGCCAGCAGACTGGACAGGGGGGGGCTCGGGGCCAACGTCCTGACTTTC.